This passage covers 15 T cell receptor beta chains from one sample sequenced in a study of blood T cell repertoires in COVID-19. Repertoires were generated with immunoSEQ multiplex PCR, while TCRdb's copy carries only in-frame clones and drops some. The table records over 150,000 clones, nearly 90% of them present only once. The sequenced material came from peripheral blood. The receptor set was obtained from a man aged 45-65 years with COVID-19, enrolled during active disease.

The chain is built from TRBV28 and TRBJ1-2; 7 nucleotides agree with TRBD1. Germline V gene data show CDR1 as MDHEN and CDR2 as SYDVKM. The CDR3 runs 13 residues. J gave up 6 bases and V 8 bases, and 9 bases lay outside the gene matches. The CDR3 DNA is TGTGCCAGCTTGACAGGGTGGGAGAATGGCTACACCTTC. Its protein is CASLTGWENGYTF.

The V and J genes are TRBV9 and TRBJ2-3; D not resolved. Germline V gives CDR1 SGDLS, CDR2 YYNGEE. V was shortened by 3 bases and J by 3 bases, with 5 bases between the two germline ends. The CDR3 sequence is 12 residues long. CDR3 in DNA: TGTGCCAGCAGCGGCGCAACAGATACGCAGTATTTT. It encodes CASSGATDTQYF.

This chain joins TRBV6-5 and TRBJ2-5; D is possibly TRBD1 (6 bases). The CDR3 loop spans 15 amino acids. V was clipped by 5 bases and J by 4 bases, with 17 bases between them. Germline CDR1 MNHEY, CDR2 SVGAGI. Here the CDR3 reads CASSPSHRDRETQYF. CDR3 in DNA: TGTGCCAGCAGTCCCAGTCACAGGGACCGAGAGACCCAGTACTTC.

The chain is built from TRBV19 and TRBJ2-7, with 8 nucleotides matching TRBD1. This CDR3 has 14 residues. CDR1 LNHDA and CDR2 SQIVND come from the germline V gene (reference sequence). Trimming removed 6 bases from V and 6 bases from J; junction bases left unmatched: 10. The CDR3 DNA follows: TGTGCCAGTAGCCCGGGACAGGTTGGGCGCGAGCAGTACTTC. Its protein product is CASSPGQVGREQYF.

This clone is a singleton in its sample. The V gene is TRBV27, the J gene TRBJ2-5, with D maybe TRBD1 (5 bases). The CDR3 has 14 amino acids. Germline values: CDR1 MNHEY, CDR2 SMNVEV (reference sequence). V was trimmed by 4 bases and J by 5 bases, leaving 14 bases between them. The CDR3 nucleotides are TGTGCCAGCAGTTCAGAAGACAGTTATGAGACCCAGTACTTC. This sequence encodes CASSSEDSYETQYF.

This sequence joins TRBV21-1 and TRBJ1-5; the table's D call, TRBD1, was not checked against the DNA. TRBV21-1 represents a pseudogene. The CDR3 length is 14 residues. CDR3 nucleotide sequence: TGTGCCAGCAGCAAGGGGACAGACAATCAGCCCCAGCATTTT. It yields the protein CASSKGTDNQPQHF.

This chain connects TRBV4-2 to TRBJ2-7; TRBD2 matches 7 bases. Trimming took 0 bases from V and 0 from J; bases not matched to a gene: 5. This CDR3 is built from 16 residues. CDR1 and CDR2 (germline): LGHNA, YNFKEQ. For the CDR3, the DNA is TGTGCCAGCAGCCAAGATGTGGGAGGGTTCTCCTACGAGCAGTACTTC. Protein sequence: CASSQDVGGFSYEQYF.

V and J are TRBV9 and TRBJ2-5; 7 nucleotides line up with TRBD1. V gave up 3 bases and J gave up 3 bases; unmatched junction bases: 5. This CDR3 comprises 14 residues. The germline gives CDR1 SGDLS, CDR2 YYNGEE. The CDR3 sequence is CASSEGASKETQYF. The CDR3 region has the DNA TGTGCCAGCAGCGAGGGGGCTAGCAAAGAGACCCAGTACTTC.

This clone occurred once. V usage is TRBV7-9 and J usage is TRBJ1-4; TRBD1 agrees at 7 bases. With 4 bases clipped from V and 3 bases from J, the junction kept 8 bases outside the gene matches. Germline CDR1 is SEHNR and CDR2 is FQNEAQ (reference sequence). The length of the CDR3 is 16 residues. CDR3 nucleotides: TGTGCCAGCAGCTCGACAGGGAAGGCAGCTAATGAAAAACTGTTTTTT. This translates into CASSSTGKAANEKLFF. Supplemented by reference TRBV7-9 and TRBJ1-4, the full variable domain reads DTGVSQNPRHKITKRGQNVTFRCDPISEHNRLYWYRQTLGQGPEFLTYFQNEAQLEKSRLLSDRFSAERPKGSFSTLEIQRTEQGDSAMYLCASSSTGKAANEKLFFGSGTQLSVL.

CDR3 sequence reads: CASRVGGGSYNEQFF. CDR3 bases: TGTGCCAGTCGGGTGGGCGGGGGCTCCTACAATGAGCAGTTCTTC. J is TRBJ2-1 and V is TRBV19, with 7 bases lining up with TRBD2. Germline CDR1 LNHDA, CDR2 SQIVND (reference sequence). Trimming took 8 bases from V and 0 from J; bases not matched to a gene: 7. This CDR3 has 15 residues.

A single count supports this clone. The chain uses TRBV7-9 and TRBJ2-1, with D possibly TRBD2 on 5 matching bases. The V end was cut by 5 bases, the J end by 3 bases, with 20 bases between. In germline, CDR1 is SEHNR, CDR2 FQNEAQ (reference sequence). The CDR3 runs to 17 residues. The CDR3 protein is CASSPRTGRRSYNEQFF. The DNA of the CDR3 is TGTGCCAGCAGCCCCCGGACTGGGCGGAGAAGCTACAATGAGCAGTTCTTC. The whole variable domain, remainder taken from reference TRBV7-9 and TRBJ2-1, is DTGVSQNPRHKITKRGQNVTFRCDPISEHNRLYWYRQTLGQGPEFLTYFQNEAQLEKSRLLSDRFSAERPKGSFSTLEIQRTEQGDSAMYLCASSPRTGRRSYNEQFFGPGTRLTVL.

The chain has TRBV7-9 and TRBJ2-3; 8 nucleotides match TRBD2. This CDR3 is 14 amino acids long. V gave up 7 bases and J gave up 4 bases; unmatched junction bases: 7. Germline CDR1 reads SEHNR; CDR2 reads FQNEAQ (reference sequence). This CDR3 is CASIRSGSADTQYF. The CDR3 DNA reads as TGTGCCAGCATCAGGAGCGGGAGCGCAGATACGCAGTATTTT.

The chain couples TRBV5-8 to TRBJ2-5; TRBD1 might be the D (5 bases). Deletions cut 0 bases from V and 1 base from J, with 10 bases between. Germline V gene lookup returns CDR1 SGHTS and CDR2 YDEGEE. The CDR3 has 15 residues. CDR3 DNA: TGTGCCAGCAGCTTGGGACGACAGTCCCAAGAGACCCAGTACTTC. It yields the protein CASSLGRQSQETQYF.

The J gene is TRBJ2-2, the V gene TRBV18, with TRBD1 as a possible D gene (5 bases). The CDR3 extends over 15 amino acids. Per the germline V gene, CDR1 is KGHSH and CDR2 is LQKENI. V was clipped by 1 base and J by 4 bases, with 10 bases between them. The CDR3 region is CASSPLQDGTGELFF. The CDR3 DNA reads TGTGCCAGCTCACCACTACAGGATGGCACCGGGGAGCTGTTTTTT.

The chain carries TRBV7-3 and TRBJ2-1; the D is unclear. Germline CDR1 SGHTA, CDR2 FQGTGA. Trimming shortened V by 5 bases and J by 0 bases, and 11 bases separated the two germline ends. This CDR3 has 15 residues. CDR3 in DNA: TGTGCCAGCAGCCTAGGAAGTAGCTCCTACAATGAGCAGTTCTTC. This sequence encodes CASSLGSSSYNEQFF.